This is a list of T cell receptor beta chains from one sample in a study of blood T cell repertoires in COVID-19. Generated by immunoSEQ multiplex PCR, the TCRdb table keeps only in-frame clones and is missing some. In the table there are about 150,000 clones, around 80% of which are singletons. The material sequenced was PBMCs or T cells enriched from blood (not recorded which). These receptors were taken from a man in his sixties or seventies who had been exposed to COVID-19. Both conserved end residues are part of each CDR3. The order of the fields is D gene, V gene, clone size, J gene, CDR3 DNA, CDR3 protein. D genes are given only for firm matches. Clone size is shown for a subset of rows, as once, few, many or a class of expanded clone.

D gene: TRBD2; V gene: TRBV3-1/TRBV3-2; clone size: -; J gene: TRBJ2-5; CDR3 DNA: TGTGCCAGCAGCCAAGATTGGCGCGGGAGGGACCAAGAGACCCAGTACTTC; CDR3 protein: CASSQDWRGRDQETQYF
D gene: -; V gene: TRBV11-2; clone size: -; J gene: TRBJ2-7; CDR3 DNA: TGTGCCAGCAGCTTACAGGGAATATCCTACGAGCAGTACTTC; CDR3 protein: CASSLQGISYEQYF
D gene: -; V gene: TRBV7-9; clone size: -; J gene: TRBJ1-2; CDR3 DNA: TGTGCCAGCAGGCCACAGGGTGGGGGCTACACCTTC; CDR3 protein: CASRPQGGGYTF
D gene: TRBD1; V gene: TRBV7-9; clone size: -; J gene: TRBJ2-2; CDR3 DNA: TGTGCCAGCAGCTCGCTACAGGGGGCTAGGGCCGGGGAGCTGTTTTTT; CDR3 protein: CASSSLQGARAGELFF
D gene: -; V gene: TRBV30; clone size: -; J gene: TRBJ1-2; CDR3 DNA: TGTGCCTGGATGTATCTTGGGCAGGAACGTAGCTATGGCTACACCTTC; CDR3 protein: CAWMYLGQERSYGYTF
D gene: -; V gene: TRBV2; clone size: -; J gene: TRBJ2-6; CDR3 DNA: TGTGCCAGCCACTCTGGGGCCAACGTCCTGACTTTC; CDR3 protein: CASHSGANVLTF
D gene: -; V gene: TRBV7-2; clone size: -; J gene: TRBJ2-3; CDR3 DNA: TGTGCCAGCAGCTTCGGGGGAGATACGCAGTATTTT; CDR3 protein: CASSFGGDTQYF
D gene: TRBD2; V gene: TRBV12-3/TRBV12-4; clone size: few; J gene: TRBJ2-7; CDR3 DNA: TGTGCCAGCAAACGGGGGGGTCTATACGAGCAGTACTTC; CDR3 protein: CASKRGGLYEQYF
D gene: -; V gene: TRBV7-6; clone size: -; J gene: TRBJ1-3; CDR3 DNA: TGTGCCAGCAGCCTAAACAGGGCGTGGGGAAACACCATATATTTT; CDR3 protein: CASSLNRAWGNTIYF
D gene: TRBD1; V gene: TRBV19; clone size: -; J gene: TRBJ1-5; CDR3 DNA: TGTGCCAGTAGTACGGGACAGAACAATCAGCCCCAGCATTTT; CDR3 protein: CASSTGQNNQPQHF
D gene: -; V gene: TRBV7-9; clone size: -; J gene: TRBJ2-5; CDR3 DNA: TGTGCCAGCGGGCAAGCTGCGACCCAGTACTTC; CDR3 protein: CASGQAATQYF
D gene: TRBD1; V gene: TRBV7-2; clone size: -; J gene: TRBJ1-5; CDR3 DNA: TGTGCCAGCAGCACGACAGGGGGCGGTCAGCCCCAGCATTTT; CDR3 protein: CASSTTGGGQPQHF
D gene: TRBD2; V gene: TRBV5-1; clone size: -; J gene: TRBJ2-7; CDR3 DNA: TGCGCCAGCAGCTTGAGACTAGCGGGAGGAATTGGCGAGCAGTACTTC; CDR3 protein: CASSLRLAGGIGEQYF
D gene: -; V gene: TRBV2; clone size: -; J gene: TRBJ1-2; CDR3 DNA: TGTGCCAGCAGTGAGGGGCTCAGTCAAGGCTACACCTTC; CDR3 protein: CASSEGLSQGYTF